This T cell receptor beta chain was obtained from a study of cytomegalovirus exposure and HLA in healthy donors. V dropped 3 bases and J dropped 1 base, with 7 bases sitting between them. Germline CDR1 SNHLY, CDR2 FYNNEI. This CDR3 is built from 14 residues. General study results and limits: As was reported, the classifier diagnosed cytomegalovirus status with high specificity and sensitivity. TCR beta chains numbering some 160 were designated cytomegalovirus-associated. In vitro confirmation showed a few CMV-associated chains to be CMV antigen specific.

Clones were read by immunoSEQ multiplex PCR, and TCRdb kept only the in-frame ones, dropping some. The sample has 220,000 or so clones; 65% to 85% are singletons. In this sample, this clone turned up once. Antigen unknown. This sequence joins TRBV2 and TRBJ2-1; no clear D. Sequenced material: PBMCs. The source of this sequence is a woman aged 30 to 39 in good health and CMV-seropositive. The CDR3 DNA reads TGTGCCAGCAGTGAGTGGGTTTCCTACAATGAGCAGTTCTTC. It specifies CASSEWVSYNEQFF.